The 22 T cell receptor beta chains below all came from one sample that was sequenced in a study of cytomegalovirus exposure and HLA in healthy donors. This PCR relied on a set of 60 Vbeta primers and 13 Jbeta primers. Assay used: immunoSEQ multiplex PCR; TCRdb lists only in-frame clones, some missing. In the table there are 150,000 or so clones, roughly 80% of which are singletons. The sequencing sample was made of PBMCs. The source is a middle-aged man in good health and CMV-seropositive.

The chain carries TRBV5-4 and TRBJ2-1; the match to TRBD2 covers 7 bases. The CDR3 contains 16 residues. V shed 7 bases, J shed 0 bases, and the junction held 10 bases outside the gene matches. CDR1 SGHNT and CDR2 YYREEE come from the germline V gene (reference sequence). The DNA of the CDR3 is TGTGCCAGCTCCCTGGGGAGGGTAAGCTCCTACAATGAGCAGTTCTTC. It is translated as CASSLGRVSSYNEQFF.

The chain joins TRBV28 to TRBJ1-2, with D tentatively TRBD1 (5 bases). The CDR3 loop spans 16 amino acids. Germline assignment: CDR1 MDHEN and CDR2 SYDVKM. With 4 bases removed from V and 0 bases from J, the gap between germline ends came to 15 bases. The CDR3 loop reads CASSSPMGGANYGYTF. The CDR3 region has the DNA TGTGCCAGCAGTTCCCCGATGGGGGGGGCTAACTATGGCTACACCTTC.

V usage is TRBV27 and J usage is TRBJ2-1, with 9 bases that match TRBD2. V shed 4 bases, J shed 7 bases, and the junction held 8 bases outside the gene matches. The V gene's germline CDR1 is MNHEY and CDR2 SMNVEV (reference sequence). The CDR3 loop spans 15 amino acids. CDR3: CASSSPYSGGNEQFF. CDR3 in DNA: TGTGCCAGCAGTTCTCCCTATAGCGGGGGTAATGAGCAGTTCTTC.

The chain links TRBV19 to TRBJ2-7, with TRBD1 matching 11 bases. The germline V gene has CDR1 LNHDA and CDR2 SQIVND (reference sequence). The ends lost 5 bases at V and 0 bases at J; junction bases unmatched: 3. The CDR3 is 15 residues long. The chain's CDR3 is CASSFGTGGSYEQYF. The CDR3, as DNA: TGTGCCAGTAGTTTTGGGACAGGGGGCTCCTACGAGCAGTACTTC. Looking up the rest from reference TRBV19 and TRBJ2-7 gives the full variable domain: DGGITQSPKYLFRKEGQNVTLSCEQNLNHDAMYWYRQDPGQGLRLIYYSQIVNDFQKGDIAEGYSVSREKKESFPLTVTSAQKNPTAFYLCASSFGTGGSYEQYFGPGTRLTVT.

This rearrangement joins TRBV7-9 to TRBJ2-3; D remains unclear. Germline V CDR1 and CDR2: SEHNR, FQNEAQ (reference sequence). This CDR3 contains 13 residues. V lost 5 bases to trimming and J lost 2 bases, with 8 bases between them. CDR3 protein: CASSPSLTDTQYF. The CDR3 DNA reads as TGTGCCAGCAGCCCCTCCCTCACAGATACGCAGTATTTT.

This clone was found once. The CDR3 sequence is CASSLSVQRASYEQYF. Here the CDR3 DNA reads TGTGCCAGCAGTTTATCAGTCCAGCGGGCCTCCTACGAGCAGTACTTC. J is TRBJ2-7 and V is TRBV27, with D tentatively TRBD2 (6 bases). V shed 0 bases and J shed 0 bases, with 12 bases lying between them. Germline lookup yields CDR1 MNHEY and CDR2 SMNVEV (reference sequence). The CDR3 is 16 amino acids.

V gene TRBV19 combines with J gene TRBJ2-5; 7 positions agree with TRBD1. Germline CDR1 reads LNHDA; CDR2 reads SQIVND (reference sequence). The CDR3 spans 16 residues. J was trimmed by 2 bases and V by 7 bases; bases with no gene match: 13. The CDR3 DNA is TGTGCCAGTACCCCTTCCCCGGGACAGACTCAAGAGACCCAGTACTTC. Its translation: CASTPSPGQTQETQYF. The variable domain in full, with the rest retrieved from reference TRBV19 and TRBJ2-5, is DGGITQSPKYLFRKEGQNVTLSCEQNLNHDAMYWYRQDPGQGLRLIYYSQIVNDFQKGDIAEGYSVSREKKESFPLTVTSAQKNPTAFYLCASTPSPGQTQETQYFGPGTRLLVL.

This chain's CDR3 is CSVRGSTRGAFF. CDR3 in DNA: TGCAGCGTTCGCGGGTCCACTCGGGGAGCTTTCTTT. This sequence joins TRBV29-1 and TRBJ1-1; D unresolved. Per the germline V gene, CDR1 is SQVTM and CDR2 is ANQGSEA. The CDR3 totals 12 residues. Trimming shortened V by 5 bases and J by 10 bases, and 17 bases separated the two germline ends.

The chain is built from TRBV21-1 and TRBJ1-1; the table's D call, TRBD1, has no DNA check behind it. TRBV21-1 is tagged as a pseudogene. The CDR3 has 15 residues. The CDR3 bases are TGTGCCAGCAGCAACGAGGGGGCCCAAATGAGGGAAGCTTTCTTT. The encoded protein is CASSNEGAQMREAFF.

This clone was observed a single time. DNA of the CDR3: TGTGCCTACTTAACAGGGACAGGCGCCGGGGAGCTGTTTTTT. It is translated as CAYLTGTGAGELFF. The chain has TRBV30 and TRBJ2-2; 8 nucleotides align to TRBD1. V was pared by 7 bases and J by 6 bases, with 10 bases of the junction left unmatched. CDR3 length equals 14 residues. Germline assignment: CDR1 GTSNPN and CDR2 SVGIG (reference sequence).

The chain carries TRBV11-3 and TRBJ2-7; no clear D gene. The CDR3 has 11 residues. CDR1 and CDR2 from the germline V gene are SGHNT and YENEEA. Deletions cut 6 bases from V and 4 bases from J, with 7 bases between. The CDR3 sequence is CASSHCYEQYF. CDR3 nucleotide sequence: TGTGCCAGCAGTCATTGTTACGAGCAGTACTTC.

This chain uses TRBV7-3 with TRBJ1-2, with TRBD1 matching 7 bases. Per germline, CDR1 SGHTA and CDR2 FQGTGA. With 5 bases clipped from V and 5 bases from J, the junction kept 5 bases outside the gene matches. This CDR3 region has 13 residues. CDR3 sequence (DNA): TGTGCCAGCAGCCCAGACAGGGAGTATGGCTACACCTTC. This sequence encodes CASSPDREYGYTF.

The chain couples TRBV4-2 to TRBJ1-3; possibly TRBD1 for D (5 bases). The CDR3 contains 17 residues. Deletions cut 0 bases from V and 2 bases from J, with 14 bases between. Germline CDR1 LGHNA, CDR2 YNFKEQ. The DNA of the CDR3 is TGTGCCAGCAGCCAAGAGGGCAGGGCGTCTACTGGAAACACCATATATTTT. Amino acid sequence: CASSQEGRASTGNTIYF.

J is TRBJ2-1 and V is TRBV5-1; 8 bases are a match to TRBD2. CDR1 is SGHRS and CDR2 is YFSETQ in the germline V gene. This CDR3 comprises 13 residues. J lost 6 bases, V lost 7 bases, and 6 bases had no gene match. DNA for the CDR3: TGCGCCAGCGACACCGGGACTAGCAATGAGCAGTTCTTC. Translation: CASDTGTSNEQFF.

This clone came up once. This chain links TRBV30 with TRBJ1-1, with a tentative D call TRBD1 (6 bases). V lost 3 bases, J lost 7 bases, and 12 bases lay in between. This CDR3 comprises 12 residues. The V gene's germline CDR1 is GTSNPN and CDR2 SVGIG (reference sequence). CDR3 sequence (DNA): TGTGCCTGGAGCACAGGGTCCGGTGAAGCTTTCTTT. Its protein is CAWSTGSGEAFF.

This clone occurred once. The chain links TRBV18 to TRBJ2-3; D remains unclear. CDR1 and CDR2 from the germline V gene are KGHSH and LQKENI. V was cut by 4 bases and J by 5 bases, with 10 bases left in between. The CDR3 has 13 residues. The CDR3 loop reads CASSLRTGDTQYF. In DNA, the CDR3 is TGTGCCAGCTCACTTAGAACGGGAGATACGCAGTATTTT.

The rearrangement links TRBV6-1 to TRBJ2-7, with D possibly matching TRBD1 (5 bases). The CDR3 is 15 residues long. Trimming removed 2 bases from V and 2 bases from J, with 13 bases in between. Germline lookup yields CDR1 MNHNS and CDR2 SASEGT. CDR3 residues: CASSEQGLRAYEQYF. The CDR3 nucleotides read TGTGCCAGCAGTGAACAGGGCCTCCGAGCCTACGAGCAGTACTTC.

This rearrangement joins TRBV18 to TRBJ2-7; tentative D call: TRBD2 (5 bases). Trimming shortened V by 3 bases and J by 5 bases, and 11 bases separated the two germline ends. The CDR3 runs 13 residues. Germline V gene lookup returns CDR1 KGHSH and CDR2 LQKENI. The CDR3 region has the DNA TGTGCCAGCTCACCGCCGGTGGGAGACGAGCAGTACTTC. Its protein is CASSPPVGDEQYF. The complete variable domain, with remaining parts taken from reference TRBV18 and TRBJ2-7, reads NAGVMQNPRHLVRRRGQEARLRCSPMKGHSHVYWYRQLPEEGLKFMVYLQKENIIDESGMPKERFSAEFPKEGPSILRIQQVVRGDSAAYFCASSPPVGDEQYFGPGTRLTVT.

This clone was seen only a few times. The genes are TRBV1 and TRBJ1-3; the table assigns TRBD1, which was not confirmed against the DNA. TRBV1 constitutes a pseudogene. The CDR3 covers 17 residues. The DNA of the CDR3 is TGCACCAGCAGCCCCTGGCAGTCTGGTTTAAGTGGAAACACCATATATTTT. Its translation is CTSSPWQSGLSGNTIYF.

The rearrangement uses TRBV5-1 and TRBJ2-5, with TRBD1 matching 7 bases. Per the germline V gene, CDR1 is SGHRS and CDR2 is YFSETQ. The V and J ends lost 4 bases and 5 bases, in that order; junction bases with no gene match: 8. This CDR3 has 14 residues. CDR3: CASSPGTAGETQYF. The DNA for the CDR3 is TGCGCCAGCAGCCCGGGGACAGCAGGGGAGACCCAGTACTTC.

The chain links TRBV18 to TRBJ2-2; 8 positions agree with TRBD2. V was pared by 0 bases and J by 2 bases, with 2 bases of the junction left unmatched. Germline CDR1 KGHSH, CDR2 LQKENI. This CDR3 comprises 16 residues. Here the CDR3 reads CASSPPSGVNTGELFF. The CDR3, as DNA: TGTGCCAGCTCACCACCTAGCGGGGTAAACACCGGGGAGCTGTTTTTT.

The chain is built from TRBV28 and TRBJ2-5; D gene unclear. The J call is doubtful: the DNA matches TRBJ2-7 better. CDR1 MDHEN and CDR2 SYDVKM come from the germline V gene. The CDR3 has 11 residues. Here the CDR3 DNA reads TGTGCCAGCAGGGGCCTGGGCGAGCAGTACTTC. Its protein product is CASRGLGEQYF.